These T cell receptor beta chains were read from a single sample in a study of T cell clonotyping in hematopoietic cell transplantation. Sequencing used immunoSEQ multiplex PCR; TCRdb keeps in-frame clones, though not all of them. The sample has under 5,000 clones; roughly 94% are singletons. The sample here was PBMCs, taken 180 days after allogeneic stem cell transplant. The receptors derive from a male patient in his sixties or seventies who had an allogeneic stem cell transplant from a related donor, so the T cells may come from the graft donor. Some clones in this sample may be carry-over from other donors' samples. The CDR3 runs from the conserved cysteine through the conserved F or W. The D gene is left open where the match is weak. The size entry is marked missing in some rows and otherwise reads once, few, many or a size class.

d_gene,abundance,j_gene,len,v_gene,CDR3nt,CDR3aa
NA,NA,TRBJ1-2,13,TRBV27,TGTGCCAGCAGTTTGGCATGGAACTATGGCTACACCTTC,CASSLAWNYGYTF
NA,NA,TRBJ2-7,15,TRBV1,TGCACCAGCAGCCAAGGGACTCGGGGGTTTTGGGAGCAGTACTTC,CTSSQGTRGFWEQYF
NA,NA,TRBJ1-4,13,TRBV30,TGTGCCTGGAGTGCCCTACCGGGGGAAAAACTGTTTTTT,CAWSALPGEKLFF
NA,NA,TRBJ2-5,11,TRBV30,TGTGCCTCGTCCACGGGGGAGACCCAGTACTTC,CASSTGETQYF
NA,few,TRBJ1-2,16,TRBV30,TGTGCCTGGAGTGTACAAGGGCAGGAGACTAACTATGGCTACACCTTC,CAWSVQGQETNYGYTF
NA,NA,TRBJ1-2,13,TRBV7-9,TGTGCCAGCAGCTTAGAGGTTGGGTATGGCTACACCTTC,CASSLEVGYGYTF
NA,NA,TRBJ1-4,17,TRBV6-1,TGTGCCAGCAGTGAACGGGGATCCCCCGTCCTTGATGAAAAACTGTTTTTT,CASSERGSPVLDEKLFF
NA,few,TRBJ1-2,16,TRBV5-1,TGCGCCAGCAGCTTGGGGGCCGGGGTGGACGGCTATGGCTACACCTTC,CASSLGAGVDGYGYTF
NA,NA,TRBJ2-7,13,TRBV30,TGTGCCTGGAGTGTAGTATTTCGGAACGAGCAGTACTTC,CAWSVVFRNEQYF
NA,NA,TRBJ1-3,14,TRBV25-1,TGTGCCAGCAGAGATTACAGGGAAGGAAACACCATATATTTT,CASRDYREGNTIYF
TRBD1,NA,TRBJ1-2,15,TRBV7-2,TGTGCCAGCAGCTTAGATATAGGGGGCTACTATGGCTACACCTTC,CASSLDIGGYYGYTF
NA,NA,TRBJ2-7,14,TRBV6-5,TGTGCCAGCAGTTACTCTCGGACGGCCTACGAGCAGTACTTC,CASSYSRTAYEQYF
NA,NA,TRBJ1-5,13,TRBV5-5,TGTGCCAGCAGCTTGGGGGGCCAGCAGCCCCAGCATTTT,CASSLGGQQPQHF
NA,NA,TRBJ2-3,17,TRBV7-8,TGTGCCAGCAGCGGGCGATTCGGCATAGGGAGCCCAGATACGCAGTATTTT,CASSGRFGIGSPDTQYF
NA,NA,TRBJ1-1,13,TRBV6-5,TGTGCCAGCAGGATCACATGGAACACTGAAGCTTTCTTT,CASRITWNTEAFF
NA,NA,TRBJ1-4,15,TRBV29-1,TGCAGCGTTGATTCTTCGGGCAGGGGAAATGAAAAACTGTTTTTT,CSVDSSGRGNEKLFF
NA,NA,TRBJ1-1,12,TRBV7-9,TGTGCCAGCAGCTTAGTAAACACTGAAGCTTTCTTT,CASSLVNTEAFF
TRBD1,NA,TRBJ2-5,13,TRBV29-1,TGCAGCGTTGGGGGACAGGGGATGGAGACCCAGTACTTC,CSVGGQGMETQYF
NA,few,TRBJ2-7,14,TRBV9,TGTGCCAGCAGCGTCAGGGGCCTCTCCTACGAGCAGTACTTC,CASSVRGLSYEQYF
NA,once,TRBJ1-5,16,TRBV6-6,TGTGCCAGCAGTGGGGGGGGGTATGGGGGCAATCAGCCCCAGCATTTT,CASSGGGYGGNQPQHF
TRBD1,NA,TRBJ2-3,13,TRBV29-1,TGCAGCGTTGGGACAGGGGGCGCAGATACGCAGTATTTT,CSVGTGGADTQYF
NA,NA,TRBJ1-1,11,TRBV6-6,TGTGCCAGCAGTTACGCAGGGAAAGCTTTCTTT,CASSYAGKAFF
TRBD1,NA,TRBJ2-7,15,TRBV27,TGTGCCAGCAGTTTAAAACAGGGGACCTCCTACGAGCAGTACTTC,CASSLKQGTSYEQYF
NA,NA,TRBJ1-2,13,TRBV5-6,TGTGCCAGCAGCTTGGACGGGTACTATGGCTACACCTTC,CASSLDGYYGYTF
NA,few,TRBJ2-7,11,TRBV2,TGTGCCAGCAGTGAAAAACGGACCGAGTACTTC,CASSEKRTEYF
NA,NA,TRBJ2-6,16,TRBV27,TGTGCCAGCAGTTTTGTCGGGGGACCTGGGGCCAACGTCCTGACTTTC,CASSFVGGPGANVLTF
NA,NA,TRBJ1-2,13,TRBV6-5,TGTGCCAGCAGTTCAGGGCCTAACTATGGCTACACCTTC,CASSSGPNYGYTF
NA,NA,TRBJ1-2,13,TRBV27,TGTGCCAGCAGACCGACAGACCGCTATGGCTACACCTTC,CASRPTDRYGYTF
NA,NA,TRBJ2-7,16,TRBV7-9,TGTGCCAGCAGCTCTTTAGCGTCGGGCTCAATGGGTGAGCAGTACTTC,CASSSLASGSMGEQYF
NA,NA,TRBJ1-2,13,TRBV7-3,TGTGCCAGCAGCTTAGACGGAAACTATGGCTACACCTTC,CASSLDGNYGYTF
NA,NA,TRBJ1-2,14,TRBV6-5,TGTGCCAGCAGTTATGGGGGGGTGTTCTATGGCTACACCTTC,CASSYGGVFYGYTF
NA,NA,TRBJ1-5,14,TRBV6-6,TGTGCCAGCAGTGTTGTACAGTTCAATCAGCCCCAGCATTTT,CASSVVQFNQPQHF
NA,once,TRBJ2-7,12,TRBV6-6,TGTGCCAGCACCGTGGGCAAGGGCGAGCAGTACTTC,CASTVGKGEQYF
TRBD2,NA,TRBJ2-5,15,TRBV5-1,TGCGCCAGCAGCTGGGGGGGGACTAGCCAAGAGACCCAGTACTTC,CASSWGGTSQETQYF
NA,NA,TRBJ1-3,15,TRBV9,TGTGCCAGCAGCGGAAGGGGACTGTGGGGAAACACCATATATTTT,CASSGRGLWGNTIYF
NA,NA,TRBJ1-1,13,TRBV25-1,TGTGCCAGCAGTGAATTCGGACAGAATGAAGCTTTCTTT,CASSEFGQNEAFF
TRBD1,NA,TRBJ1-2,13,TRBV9,TGTGCCAGCAGCGAGACAGGGGACTATGGCTACACCTTC,CASSETGDYGYTF
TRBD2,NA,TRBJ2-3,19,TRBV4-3,TGCGCCAGCAGCCAAGATTGGCTAGCGGGGGAGTCGAGCACAGATACGCAGTATTTT,CASSQDWLAGESSTDTQYF
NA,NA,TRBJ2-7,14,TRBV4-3,TGCGCCAGCAGCCAAGATCGCAGATACTACGAGCAGTACTTC,CASSQDRRYYEQYF
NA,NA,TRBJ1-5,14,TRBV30,TGTGCCTGGAGTTCCGACAGAATCAATCAGCCCCAGCATTTT,CAWSSDRINQPQHF
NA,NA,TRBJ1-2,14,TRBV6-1,TGTGCCAGCAGCGAGGAGGAGGGGGTTAGAGGCTACACCTTC,CASSEEEGVRGYTF
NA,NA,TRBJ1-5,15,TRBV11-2,TGTGCCAGCAGCTTAGGGGGGGCCGAATATCAGCCCCAGCATTTT,CASSLGGAEYQPQHF
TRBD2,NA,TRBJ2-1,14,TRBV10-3,TGTGCCATCAATCCCCAGCGGGGGAAGAATGAGCAGTTCTTC,CAINPQRGKNEQFF
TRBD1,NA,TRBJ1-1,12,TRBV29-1,TGCAGCGGGGGACAGGGGGACACTGAAGCTTTCTTT,CSGGQGDTEAFF
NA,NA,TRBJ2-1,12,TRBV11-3,TGTGCCAGCAGCCGAACTAGCATTGAGCAGTTCTTC,CASSRTSIEQFF
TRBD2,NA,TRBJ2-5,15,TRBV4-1,TGCGCCATCGAACTTAGCGGGGGGGCCGGAGAGACCCAGTACTTC,CAIELSGGAGETQYF
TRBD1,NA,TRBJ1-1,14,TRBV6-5,TGTGCCAGCAGTCTTGACAGGGTGAACACTGAAGCTTTCTTT,CASSLDRVNTEAFF
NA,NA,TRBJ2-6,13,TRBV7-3,TGTGCCAGCAGCTCCCTGGGGGCCAACGTCCTGACTTTC,CASSSLGANVLTF